These T cell receptor beta chains were read from a single sample in a study of T cell changes during pregnancy in multiple sclerosis. The assay was immunoSEQ multiplex PCR, and TCRdb's table has in-frame clones only and misses some. The table shows approximately 130,000 clones, with approximately 96% occurring only once. Source: peripheral blood, taken after pregnancy. Receptors originate from a female donor with multiple sclerosis, enrolled in a pregnancy study. Each CDR3 is given without its conserved first and last residue.

J,V,length,CDR3
TRBJ1-1,TRBV5-1,12,ASSLGPQGTEAF
TRBJ1-5,TRBV5-6,13,ASTMGGYSNQPQH
TRBJ2-1,TRBV27,15,ASRQLRGTPTYNEQF
TRBJ1-5,TRBV27,10,ASSLGAGPQH
TRBJ1-1,TRBV15,13,ATSGGWMANTEAF
TRBJ2-3,TRBV25-1,16,ASSESAGTGVFRDTQY
TRBJ2-7,TRBV5-6,12,ASSPRDSSYEQY
TRBJ2-7,TRBV7-7,11,ASSSGRGDEQY
TRBJ2-1,TRBV5-4,17,ASSSPSGRAGGRNTEQF
TRBJ2-3,TRBV5-6,12,ASSLRGSTDTQY
TRBJ1-5,TRBV27,16,ASSPVPPGHISNQPQH
TRBJ1-1,TRBV27,11,ASSFSTGYEAF
TRBJ2-1,TRBV19,14,ASSIGLAPSYNEQF
TRBJ1-5,TRBV7-9,16,ASSFGDGAGRSNQPQH
TRBJ2-5,TRBV9,11,ASSSWGGETQY
TRBJ2-4,TRBV2,9,ASSVLSQGY
TRBJ2-1,TRBV7-6,11,ASSPAGGPEQF
TRBJ2-1,TRBV10-2,14,ASSEGGTGSYNEQF
TRBJ2-2,TRBV6-5,14,ASSYSPGGDTGELF
TRBJ1-3,TRBV10-2,10,ASRQGGNTIY
TRBJ1-1,TRBV5-1,12,ASSLGVGDTEAF
TRBJ1-5,TRBV19,14,ASREGGGGGNQPQH
TRBJ2-2,TRBV4-1,13,ASSQGQGVTGELF
TRBJ1-2,TRBV30,11,AWSGFGGGGLL
TRBJ1-3,TRBV6-5,13,ASRGVIGSGNTIY
TRBJ1-1,TRBV18,14,ASSPWTGEANTEAF
TRBJ2-1,TRBV28,10,ASSGQGNEQF
TRBJ1-2,TRBV30,10,AWMWAGHGYT
TRBJ2-7,TRBV5-4,13,ASSLGIRGAGEQY